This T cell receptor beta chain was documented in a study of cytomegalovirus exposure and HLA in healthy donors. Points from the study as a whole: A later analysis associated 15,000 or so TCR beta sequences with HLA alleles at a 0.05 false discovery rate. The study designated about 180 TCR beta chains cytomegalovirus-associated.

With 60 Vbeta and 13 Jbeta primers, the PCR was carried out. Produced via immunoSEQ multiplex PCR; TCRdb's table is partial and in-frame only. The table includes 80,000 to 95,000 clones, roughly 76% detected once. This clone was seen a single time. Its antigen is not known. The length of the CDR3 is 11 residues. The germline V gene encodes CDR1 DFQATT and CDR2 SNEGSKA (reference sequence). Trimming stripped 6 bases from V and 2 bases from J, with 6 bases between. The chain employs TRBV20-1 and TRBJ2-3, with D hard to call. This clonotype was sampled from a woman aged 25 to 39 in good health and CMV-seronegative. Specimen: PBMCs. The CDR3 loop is CSARLTDTQYF. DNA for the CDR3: TGCAGTGCGAGACTCACAGATACGCAGTATTTT.